This note documents a single T cell receptor (beta chain) sequence. PCR amplification relied on 60 Vbeta primers (plus 13 Jbeta primers). Methods used by the authors: An analysis performed later counted about 80 million unique TCR beta chains (around 10 million of them shared). Assay: immunoSEQ multiplex PCR; the TCRdb copy retains only in-frame clones and omits some. From that table come the V and J calls and clone size; the DNA was used to work out D and trimming. The sample includes around 40,000 clones, 60% to 70% seen only once; the top ten take about 4%. These data come from a study of cytomegalovirus exposure and HLA in healthy donors. The CDR3 is 16 residues long. The germline V gene encodes CDR1 SGHDT and CDR2 YYEEEE. The V and J ends lost 6 bases and 4 bases respectively, with 19 bases between them.

The rearrangement uses TRBV5-6 and TRBJ2-2; D call uncertain. The sequence was collected from a man between 35 and 55 years old in good health and CMV-seronegative. The source material was PBMCs. CDR3: CASIPQERQFTGELFF. Written as DNA, the CDR3 is TGTGCCAGCATCCCCCAGGAAAGGCAATTCACCGGGGAGCTGTTTTTT.